These T cell receptor beta chains were read from a single sample in a study of T cell changes during pregnancy in multiple sclerosis. The protocol was immunoSEQ multiplex PCR, while the TCRdb copy is restricted to in-frame clones and leaves out a portion. The data contain around 79,000 clones, under 95% of them singletons. This specimen consisted of CD4+ T cells from peripheral blood mononuclear cells, obtained in the second trimester of pregnancy. The source of these receptors is a female donor with multiple sclerosis, enrolled in a pregnancy study. Each CDR3 is given with its conserved first and last residue. The D gene is left open where the match is weak. The size field is filled for only some rows; it gives once, few, many or a size class.

CASSYGPGQSSYEQYF TGTGCCAGCAGTTACGGCCCTGGACAGAGCTCCTACGAGCAGTACTTC - - TRBJ2-7 TRBV6-6
CASSRGQVEKLFF TGTGCCAGCAGCAGGGGGCAGGTTGAAAAACTGTTTTTT TRBD1 few TRBJ1-4 TRBV28
CASSIGTEAFF TGTGCCAGTAGTATAGGGACAGAAGCTTTCTTT - - TRBJ1-1 TRBV19
CASSFAGNKQFF TGTGCCAGCAGCTTTGCGGGGAATAAGCAGTTCTTC - - TRBJ2-1 TRBV5-6
CASSSSGSSYNEQFF TGCGCCAGCAGCTCTAGCGGAAGCTCCTACAATGAGCAGTTCTTC TRBD2 - TRBJ2-1 TRBV5-1
CATSRDSREGTGELFF TGTGCCACCAGCAGAGATTCCAGGGAGGGGACCGGGGAGCTGTTTTTT TRBD2 once TRBJ2-2 TRBV15
CATSRDGISGNQPQHF TGTGCCACCAGCAGAGATGGCATCTCTGGCAATCAGCCCCAGCATTTT - few TRBJ1-5 TRBV15
CANMTGLDSPLHF TGTGCCAACATGACAGGGCTAGATTCACCCCTCCACTTT TRBD1 - TRBJ1-6 TRBV10-3
CASSPDWPDTQYF TGTGCCAGCAGCCCAGATTGGCCAGATACGCAGTATTTT - - TRBJ2-3 TRBV5-4
CASSSGGNEQYF TGTGCCAGCAGTTCCGGCGGAAACGAGCAGTACTTC - - TRBJ2-7 TRBV28
CASRMPSGDSYNEQFF TGTGCCAGCAGGATGCCTAGCGGGGATTCCTACAATGAGCAGTTCTTC TRBD2 - TRBJ2-1 TRBV11-2
CASSVSPGSGNYGYTF TGTGCCAGCAGCGTAAGTCCGGGCTCGGGGAACTATGGCTACACCTTC - - TRBJ1-2 TRBV9
CASSGPQVGAYGYTF TGTGCCAGCAGCGGTCCTCAGGTTGGCGCCTATGGCTACACCTTC - - TRBJ1-2 TRBV5-4
CASKVAGLGSGQFF TGTGCCAGCAAGGTCGCGGGGTTGGGTTCTGGGCAGTTCTTC - few TRBJ2-1 TRBV13
CASSLGQEKRETQYF TGTGCCAGCAGCCTAGGACAGGAAAAGAGAGAGACCCAGTACTTC TRBD1 - TRBJ2-5 TRBV5-4
CASSPTGTSVDTQYF TGTGCCAGCAGCCCGACCGGGACTAGCGTAGATACGCAGTATTTT TRBD2 - TRBJ2-3 TRBV7-3
CASSLGTGGIEKLFF TGTGCCAGCAGCCTCGGGACAGGGGGCATTGAAAAACTGTTTTTT TRBD1 - TRBJ1-4 TRBV7-2
CASRLRTGVYNEQFF TGTGCCAGCAGGCTTCGGACAGGGGTTTACAATGAGCAGTTCTTC TRBD1 - TRBJ2-1 TRBV6-1
CASSLVSGTNEKLFF TGCGCCAGCAGCTTGGTTTCAGGAACTAATGAAAAACTGTTTTTT - - TRBJ1-4 TRBV5-1
CASSPRRDQPQHF TGTGCCAGCAGCCCTAGGAGGGATCAGCCCCAGCATTTT - - TRBJ1-5 TRBV9
CASSIVGTGGEQFF TGTGCCAGTAGTATTGTTGGGACAGGGGGTGAGCAGTTCTTC TRBD1 - TRBJ2-1 TRBV19
CASSPAGFSNYGYTF TGTGCCAGCAGCCCGGCGGGATTTTCTAACTATGGCTACACCTTC - - TRBJ1-2 TRBV7-2
CASRLADFYEQYF TGTGCCAGCAGACTAGCGGATTTCTACGAGCAGTACTTC TRBD2 - TRBJ2-7 TRBV2
CASSGRGTENEKLFF TGTGCCAGCAGTGGCCGGGGGACAGAGAATGAAAAACTGTTTTTT TRBD1 - TRBJ1-4 TRBV27